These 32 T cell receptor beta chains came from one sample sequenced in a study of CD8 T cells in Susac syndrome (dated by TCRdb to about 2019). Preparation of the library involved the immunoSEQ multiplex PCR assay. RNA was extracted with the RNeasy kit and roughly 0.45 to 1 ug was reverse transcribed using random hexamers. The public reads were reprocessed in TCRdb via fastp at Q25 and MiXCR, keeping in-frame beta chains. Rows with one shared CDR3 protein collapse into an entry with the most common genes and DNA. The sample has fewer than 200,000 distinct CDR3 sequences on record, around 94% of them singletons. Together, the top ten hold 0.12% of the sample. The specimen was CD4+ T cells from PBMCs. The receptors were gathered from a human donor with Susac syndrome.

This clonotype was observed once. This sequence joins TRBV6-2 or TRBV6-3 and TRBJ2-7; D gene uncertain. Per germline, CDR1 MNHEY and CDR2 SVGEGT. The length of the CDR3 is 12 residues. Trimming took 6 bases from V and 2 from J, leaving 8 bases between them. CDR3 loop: CASRTGTYEQYF. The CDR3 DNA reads TGTGCCAGCAGAACTGGGACCTACGAGCAGTACTTC.

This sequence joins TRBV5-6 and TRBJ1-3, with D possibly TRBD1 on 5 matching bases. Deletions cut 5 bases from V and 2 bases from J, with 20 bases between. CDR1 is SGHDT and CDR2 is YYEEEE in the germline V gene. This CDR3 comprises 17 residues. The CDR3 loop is CASSPLGGLQAGNTIYF. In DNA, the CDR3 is TGTGCCAGCAGTCCCCTCGGGGGATTACAAGCTGGAAACACCATATATTTT.

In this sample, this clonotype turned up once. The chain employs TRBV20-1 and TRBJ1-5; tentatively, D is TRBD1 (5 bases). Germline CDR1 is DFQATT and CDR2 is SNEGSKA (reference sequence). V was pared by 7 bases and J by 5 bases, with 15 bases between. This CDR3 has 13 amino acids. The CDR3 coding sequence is TGCAGTGTCTTGGGGGGGGTGGATCAGCCCCAGCATTTT. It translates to CSVLGGVDQPQHF.

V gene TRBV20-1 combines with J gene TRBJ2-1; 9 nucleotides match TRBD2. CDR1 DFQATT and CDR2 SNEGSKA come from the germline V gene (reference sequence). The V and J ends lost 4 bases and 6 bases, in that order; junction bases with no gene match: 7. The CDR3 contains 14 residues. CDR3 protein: CSATRAGGFNEQFF. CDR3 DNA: TGCAGTGCTACCAGGGCGGGGGGGTTCAATGAGCAGTTCTTC.

The CDR3 is CASSNEGTSYEQYF. For the CDR3, the DNA is TGTGCCAGCAGCAACGAGGGGACATCCTACGAGCAGTACTTC. The rearrangement joins TRBV7-9 to TRBJ2-7; D perhaps matches TRBD1 (6 bases). Germline values: CDR1 SEHNR, CDR2 FQNEAQ (reference sequence). Between the trimmed V and J ends, which lost 5 bases and 1 base, there was a span of 12 bases. CDR3 length: 14 amino acids.

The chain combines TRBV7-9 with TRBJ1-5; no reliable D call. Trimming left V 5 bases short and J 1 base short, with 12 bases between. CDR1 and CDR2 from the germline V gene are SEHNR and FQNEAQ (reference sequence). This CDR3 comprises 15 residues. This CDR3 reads CASSNQALSNQPQHF. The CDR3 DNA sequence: TGTGCCAGCAGCAACCAGGCCTTGAGCAATCAGCCCCAGCATTTT.

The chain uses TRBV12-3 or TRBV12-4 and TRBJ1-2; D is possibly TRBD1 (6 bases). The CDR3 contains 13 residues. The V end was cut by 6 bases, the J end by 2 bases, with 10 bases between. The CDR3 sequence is CASRLTGNYGYTF. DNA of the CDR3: TGTGCCAGCAGATTAACAGGGAACTATGGCTACACCTTC.

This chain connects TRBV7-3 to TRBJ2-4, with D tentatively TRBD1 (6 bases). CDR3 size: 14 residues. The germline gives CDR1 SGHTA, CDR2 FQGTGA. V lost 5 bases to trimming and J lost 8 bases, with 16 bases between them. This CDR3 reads CASSRQDPGDIQYF. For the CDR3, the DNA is TGTGCCAGCAGCCGACAGGACCCGGGCGACATTCAGTACTTC.

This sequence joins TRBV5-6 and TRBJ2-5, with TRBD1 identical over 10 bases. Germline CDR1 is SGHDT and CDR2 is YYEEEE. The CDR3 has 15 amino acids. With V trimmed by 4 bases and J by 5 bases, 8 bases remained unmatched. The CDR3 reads CASSTRTGGRETQYF. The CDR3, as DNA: TGTGCCAGCAGCACCCGGACAGGGGGTAGGGAGACCCAGTACTTC.

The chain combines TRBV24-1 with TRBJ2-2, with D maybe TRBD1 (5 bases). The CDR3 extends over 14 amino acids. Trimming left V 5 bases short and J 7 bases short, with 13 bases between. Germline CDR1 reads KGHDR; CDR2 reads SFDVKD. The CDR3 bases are TGTGCCACCAGTGGAAATAAGGGGATCGGGGAGCTGTTTTTT. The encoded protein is CATSGNKGIGELFF.

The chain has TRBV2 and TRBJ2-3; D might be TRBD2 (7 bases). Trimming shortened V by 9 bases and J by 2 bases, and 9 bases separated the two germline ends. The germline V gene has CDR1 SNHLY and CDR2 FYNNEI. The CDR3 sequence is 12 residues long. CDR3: CARRGLTDTQYF. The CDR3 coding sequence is TGTGCCAGGCGGGGGCTCACAGATACGCAGTATTTT. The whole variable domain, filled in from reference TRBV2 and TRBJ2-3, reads EPEVTQTPSHQVTQMGQEVILRCVPISNHLYFYWYRQILGQKVEFLVSFYNNEISEKSEIFDDQFSVERPDGSNFTLKIRSTKLEDSAMYFCARRGLTDTQYFGPGTRLTVL.

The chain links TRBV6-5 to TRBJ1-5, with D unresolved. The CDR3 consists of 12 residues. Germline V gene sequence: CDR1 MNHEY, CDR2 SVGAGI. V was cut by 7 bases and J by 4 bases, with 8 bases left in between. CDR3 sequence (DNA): TGTGCCAGCAAGTCGGGAAATCAGCCCCAGCATTTT. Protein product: CASKSGNQPQHF.

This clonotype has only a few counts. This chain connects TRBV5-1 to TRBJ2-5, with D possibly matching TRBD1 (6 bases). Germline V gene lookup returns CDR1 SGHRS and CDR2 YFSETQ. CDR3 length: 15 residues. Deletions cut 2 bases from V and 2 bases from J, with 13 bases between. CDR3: CASSLIPGQQETQYF. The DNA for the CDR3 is TGCGCCAGCAGCTTAATCCCGGGACAACAAGAGACCCAGTACTTC.

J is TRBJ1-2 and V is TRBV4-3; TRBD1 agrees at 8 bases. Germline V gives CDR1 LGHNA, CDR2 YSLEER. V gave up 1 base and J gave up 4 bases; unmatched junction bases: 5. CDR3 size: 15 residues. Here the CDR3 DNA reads TGCGCCAGCAGCCAAGCAGGGGGCGCTTCCTATGGCTACACCTTC. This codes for CASSQAGGASYGYTF.

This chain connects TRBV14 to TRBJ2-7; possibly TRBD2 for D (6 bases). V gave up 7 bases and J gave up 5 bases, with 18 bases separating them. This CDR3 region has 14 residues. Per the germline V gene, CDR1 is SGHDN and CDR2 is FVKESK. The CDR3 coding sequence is TGTGCCAGCAAACCCCTCGATGGAGGGCACGAGCAGTACTTC. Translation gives CASKPLDGGHEQYF.

The CDR3 loop reads CASTPGPNNQPQHF. The CDR3 region has the DNA TGTGCCAGCACCCCGGGGCCGAACAATCAGCCCCAGCATTTT. The chain carries TRBV12-3 or TRBV12-4 and TRBJ1-5; D possibly corresponds to TRBD1 (5 bases). The CDR3 consists of 14 residues. V lost 7 bases and J lost 3, with 13 bases in between.

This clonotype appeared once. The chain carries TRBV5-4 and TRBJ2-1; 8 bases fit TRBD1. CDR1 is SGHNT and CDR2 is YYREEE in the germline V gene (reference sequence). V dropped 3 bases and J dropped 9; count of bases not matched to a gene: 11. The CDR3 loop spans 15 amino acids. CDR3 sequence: CASSYPGGARGEQFF. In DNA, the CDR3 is TGTGCCAGCAGCTATCCAGGGGGCGCGCGGGGTGAGCAGTTCTTC.

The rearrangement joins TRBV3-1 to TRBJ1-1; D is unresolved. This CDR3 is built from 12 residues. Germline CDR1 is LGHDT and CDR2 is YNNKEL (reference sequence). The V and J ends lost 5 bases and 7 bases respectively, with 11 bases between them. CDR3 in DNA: TGTGCCAGCAGCACACACAGAGTTGAAGCTTTCTTT. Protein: CASSTHRVEAFF.

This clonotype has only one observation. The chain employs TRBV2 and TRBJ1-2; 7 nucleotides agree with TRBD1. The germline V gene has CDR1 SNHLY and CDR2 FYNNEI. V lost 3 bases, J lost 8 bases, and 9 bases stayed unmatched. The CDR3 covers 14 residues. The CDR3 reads CASSDQDRLSGYTF. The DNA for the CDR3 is TGTGCCAGCAGTGATCAGGACAGGTTGAGCGGCTACACCTTC. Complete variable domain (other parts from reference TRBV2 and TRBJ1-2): EPEVTQTPSHQVTQMGQEVILRCVPISNHLYFYWYRQILGQKVEFLVSFYNNEISEKSEIFDDQFSVERPDGSNFTLKIRSTKLEDSAMYFCASSDQDRLSGYTFGSGTRLTVV.

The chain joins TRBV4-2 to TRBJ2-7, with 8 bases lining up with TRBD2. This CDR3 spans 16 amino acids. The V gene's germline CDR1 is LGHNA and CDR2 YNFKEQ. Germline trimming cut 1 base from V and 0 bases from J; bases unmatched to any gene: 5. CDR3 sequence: CASSQVGGGLSYEQYF. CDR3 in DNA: TGTGCCAGCAGCCAAGTTGGCGGGGGGCTCTCCTACGAGCAGTACTTC.

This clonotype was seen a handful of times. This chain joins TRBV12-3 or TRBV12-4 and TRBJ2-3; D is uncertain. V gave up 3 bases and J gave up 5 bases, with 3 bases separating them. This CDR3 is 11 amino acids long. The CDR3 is CASSFEDTQYF. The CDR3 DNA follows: TGTGCCAGCAGTTTTGAAGATACGCAGTATTTT.

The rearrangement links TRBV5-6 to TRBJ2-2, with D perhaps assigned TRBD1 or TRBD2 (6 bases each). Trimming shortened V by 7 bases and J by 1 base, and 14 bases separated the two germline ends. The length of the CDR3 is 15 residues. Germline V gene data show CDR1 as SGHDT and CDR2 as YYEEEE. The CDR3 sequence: CASRGLGQNTGELFF. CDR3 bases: TGTGCCAGCCGGGGGTTGGGACAGAACACCGGGGAGCTGTTTTTT.

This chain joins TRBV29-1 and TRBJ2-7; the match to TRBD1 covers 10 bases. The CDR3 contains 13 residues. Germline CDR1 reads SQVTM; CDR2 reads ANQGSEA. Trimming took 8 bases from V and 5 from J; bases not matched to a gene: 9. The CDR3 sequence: CSTQRTGGDEQYF. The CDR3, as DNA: TGCAGCACCCAACGGACAGGGGGAGACGAGCAGTACTTC.

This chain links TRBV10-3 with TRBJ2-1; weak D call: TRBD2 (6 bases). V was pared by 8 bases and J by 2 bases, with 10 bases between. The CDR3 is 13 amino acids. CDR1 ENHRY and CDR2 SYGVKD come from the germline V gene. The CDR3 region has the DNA TGTGCCATCTCCCGGGGGACCTACAATGAGCAGTTCTTC. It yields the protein CAISRGTYNEQFF.

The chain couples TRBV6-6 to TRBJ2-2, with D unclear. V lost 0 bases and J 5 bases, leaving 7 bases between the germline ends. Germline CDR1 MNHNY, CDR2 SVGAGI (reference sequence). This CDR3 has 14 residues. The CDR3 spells CASSYSDGTGELFF. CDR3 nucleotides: TGTGCCAGCAGTTACTCTGACGGGACCGGGGAGCTGTTTTTT.

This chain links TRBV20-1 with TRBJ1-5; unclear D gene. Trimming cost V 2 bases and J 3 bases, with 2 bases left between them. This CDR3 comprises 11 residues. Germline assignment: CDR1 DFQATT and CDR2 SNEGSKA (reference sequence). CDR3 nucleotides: TGCAGTGCTAGAATCAATCAGCCCCAGCATTTT. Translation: CSARINQPQHF.

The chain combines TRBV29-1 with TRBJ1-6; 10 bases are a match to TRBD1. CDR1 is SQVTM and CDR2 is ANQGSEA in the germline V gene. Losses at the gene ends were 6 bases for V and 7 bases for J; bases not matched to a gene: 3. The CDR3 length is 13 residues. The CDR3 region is CSVRDRGNSPLHF. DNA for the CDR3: TGCAGCGTCCGGGACAGGGGCAATTCACCCCTCCACTTT.

Here the CDR3 reads CSARGGSYGYTF. For the CDR3, the DNA is TGCAGTGCTCGCGGGGGAAGCTATGGCTACACCTTC. The V call is TRBV20-1, the J call TRBJ1-2, with D tentatively TRBD1 (5 bases). The CDR3 consists of 12 residues. V gave up 5 bases and J gave up 4 bases, with 11 bases separating them. CDR1 and CDR2 (germline): DFQATT, SNEGSKA (reference sequence).

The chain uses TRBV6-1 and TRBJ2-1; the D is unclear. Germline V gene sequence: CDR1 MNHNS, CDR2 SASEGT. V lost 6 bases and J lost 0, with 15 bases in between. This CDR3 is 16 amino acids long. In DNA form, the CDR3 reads TGTGCCAGCAGCCCTGATACAGACTTCTCCTACAATGAGCAGTTCTTC. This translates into CASSPDTDFSYNEQFF.

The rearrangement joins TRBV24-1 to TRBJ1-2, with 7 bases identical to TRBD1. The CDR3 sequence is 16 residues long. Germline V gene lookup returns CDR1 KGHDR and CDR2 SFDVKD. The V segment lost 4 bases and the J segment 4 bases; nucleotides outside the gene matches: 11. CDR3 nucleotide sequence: TGTGCCACCAGTGACCTTACAGGGGACCGAGGCTATGGCTACACCTTC. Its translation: CATSDLTGDRGYGYTF.

The CDR3 loop is CASSLRGGANYGYTF. In nucleotides, the CDR3 is TGTGCCAGCAGCTTACGTGGAGGTGCTAACTATGGCTACACCTTC. The rearrangement uses TRBV7-2 and TRBJ1-2; the D is unclear. Germline V gene sequence: CDR1 SGHTA, CDR2 FQGNSA. The V and J ends lost 2 bases and 0 bases respectively, with 10 bases between them. The CDR3 is 15 amino acids.

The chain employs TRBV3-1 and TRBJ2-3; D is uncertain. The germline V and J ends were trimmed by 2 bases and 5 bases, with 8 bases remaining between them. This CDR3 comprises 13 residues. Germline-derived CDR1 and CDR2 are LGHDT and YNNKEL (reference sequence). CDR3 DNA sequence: TGTGCCAGCAGCCAATCTCGTATAGATACGCAGTATTTT. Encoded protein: CASSQSRIDTQYF.